This TCR beta chain was sequenced for a study of cytomegalovirus exposure and HLA in healthy donors. Overall study context: An earlier analysis found 100 million or so unique TCR beta sequences from around 180 million T cells.

Germline V lookup: CDR1 SGDLS, CDR2 YYNGEE. This CDR3 is 15 amino acids long. Trimming left V 0 bases short and J 3 bases short, with 9 bases between. Vbeta (60) and Jbeta (13) primers were used in the PCR. In the study's own analysis: Roughly 10 million shared chains were among around 80 million unique TCR beta chains counted in a later analysis. Method: immunoSEQ multiplex PCR; TCRdb's copy keeps in-frame clones and lacks some. V, J and clone size are those of that table, while D and trimming were read from the DNA. The profile shows about 200,000 clones, more than 60% of them singletons. The receptor's source is a man aged 35 to 55 in good health and CMV-seronegative. The material sequenced was PBMCs. The chain employs TRBV9 and TRBJ2-2; D unclear. Here the CDR3 reads CASSVVSSDTGELFF. CDR3 coding DNA: TGTGCCAGCAGCGTAGTAAGTTCGGACACCGGGGAGCTGTTTTTT. Based on the CDR3 plus reference TRBV9 and TRBJ2-2, the full variable domain is DSGVTQTPKHLITATGQRVTLRCSPRSGDLSVYWYQQSLDQGLQFLIQYYNGEERAKGNILERFSAQQFPDLHSELNLSSLELGDSALYFCASSVVSSDTGELFFGEGSRLTVL.